This TCR beta chain appears in the sequencing data of a study of blood T cell repertoires in COVID-19. About the research overall: PBMCs, B-cell-depleted T cells, or T cells were the source of the cDNA or gDNA that made up the material.

CDR1 and CDR2 (germline): SGHNT, YENEEA. Trimming cost V 2 bases and J 2 bases, with 7 bases left between them. The CDR3 totals 14 residues. TCRdb's table, derived via immunoSEQ multiplex PCR, lists solely in-frame clones and lacks some. The sample yields tens of thousands of clones, over 90% seen once. The chain has TRBV11-3 and TRBJ2-1; D not resolved. Input material: peripheral blood. This TCR came from a human donor in a cohort sampled during active COVID-19. CDR3 in DNA: TGTGCCAGCAGCTTAAACATGGCCTACAATGAGCAGTTCTTC. Its protein is CASSLNMAYNEQFF.